The 7 T cell receptor beta chains below all came from one sample that was sequenced in a study of glioma-infiltrating T cells after dendritic cell vaccination. The protocol was immunoSEQ multiplex PCR, while the TCRdb copy is restricted to in-frame clones and leaves out a portion. The sample includes some 70,000 clones, 82% of them seen just once. Material: blood, obtained before dendritic cell vaccination. The receptors were gathered from a human donor with glioblastoma.

This chain connects TRBV28 to TRBJ1-5, with 7 bases aligning to TRBD1. Trimming cost V 6 bases and J 4 bases; bases outside gene matches: 6. The CDR3 has 14 amino acids. Germline V gene lookup returns CDR1 MDHEN and CDR2 SYDVKM. The CDR3: CASRVGTANQPQHF. The CDR3 region has the DNA TGTGCCAGCAGGGTCGGGACAGCAAATCAGCCCCAGCATTTT. Complete variable domain (other parts from reference TRBV28 and TRBJ1-5): DVKVTQSSRYLVKRTGEKVFLECVQDMDHENMFWYRQDPGLGLRLIYFSYDVKMKEKGDIPEGYSVSREKKERFSLILESASTNQTSMYLCASRVGTANQPQHFGDGTRLSIL.

CDR3 protein: CASSLAPRGNQPQHF. CDR3 in DNA: TGTGCCAGCAGCTTAGCGCCCAGGGGAAATCAGCCCCAGCATTTT. The chain recombines TRBV7-2 with TRBJ1-5; D is perhaps TRBD1 (6 bases). CDR1 is SGHTA, CDR2 FQGNSA, per germline. The ends were cut back, 0 bases at V and 4 bases at J, with 10 bases in the middle. This CDR3 region has 15 residues.

V is TRBV5-1 and J is TRBJ1-2; 9 bases agree with TRBD1. The trim removed 5 bases at V and 3 bases at J, leaving 11 bases unmatched. The CDR3 has 16 amino acids. CDR1 and CDR2 (germline): SGHRS, YFSETQ. CDR3 in amino acids: CASRPDRGRTYYGYTF. The CDR3 nucleotides read TGCGCCAGCAGACCGGACAGGGGCCGTACGTACTATGGCTACACCTTC.

V is TRBV5-5 and J is TRBJ2-1; 9 bases line up with TRBD1. From germline, CDR1 is SGHKS and CDR2 YYEKEE (reference sequence). With 9 bases clipped from V and 4 bases from J, the junction kept 5 bases outside the gene matches. The CDR3 runs to 13 residues. The CDR3 here is CATMDRGYNEQFF. CDR3 sequence (DNA): TGTGCCACCATGGACAGGGGATACAATGAGCAGTTCTTC.

This chain links TRBV25-1 with TRBJ1-2; the D gene is possibly TRBD1 (5 bases). CDR1 MGHDK and CDR2 SYGVNS come from the germline V gene. CDR3 length: 14 amino acids. With 8 bases removed from V and 8 bases from J, the gap between germline ends came to 21 bases. CDR3 coding DNA: TGTGCCAGCTCCCCTCTCAGGGAAATATGGGGCTACACCTTC. Encoded protein: CASSPLREIWGYTF.

The V and J genes are TRBV10-3 and TRBJ1-2; D not resolved. CDR1 is ENHRY, CDR2 SYGVKD, per germline. This CDR3 has 11 amino acids. The germline V and J ends were trimmed by 6 bases and 3 bases, with 5 bases remaining between them. The chain's CDR3 is CAISTDYGYTF. The CDR3 bases are TGTGCCATCAGCACAGACTATGGCTACACCTTC.

The V call is TRBV29-1, the J call TRBJ1-1; D gene uncertain. CDR3 length: 13 residues. Germline CDR1 is SQVTM and CDR2 is ANQGSEA. The CDR3, as DNA: TGCAGACCCTACAACTATATGAACACTGAAGCTTTCTTT. It yields the protein CRPYNYMNTEAFF.